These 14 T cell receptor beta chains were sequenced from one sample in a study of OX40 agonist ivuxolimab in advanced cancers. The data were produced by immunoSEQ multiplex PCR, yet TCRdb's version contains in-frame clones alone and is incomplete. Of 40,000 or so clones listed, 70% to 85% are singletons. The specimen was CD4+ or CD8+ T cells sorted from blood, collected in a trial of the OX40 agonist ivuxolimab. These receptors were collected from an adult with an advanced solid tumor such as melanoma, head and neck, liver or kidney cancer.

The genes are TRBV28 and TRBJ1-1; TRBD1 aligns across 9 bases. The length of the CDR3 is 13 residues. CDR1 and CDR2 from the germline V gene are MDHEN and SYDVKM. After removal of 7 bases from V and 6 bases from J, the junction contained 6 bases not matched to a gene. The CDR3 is CASKSGQGSEAFF. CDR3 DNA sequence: TGTGCCAGCAAGTCGGGACAGGGCTCTGAAGCTTTCTTT.

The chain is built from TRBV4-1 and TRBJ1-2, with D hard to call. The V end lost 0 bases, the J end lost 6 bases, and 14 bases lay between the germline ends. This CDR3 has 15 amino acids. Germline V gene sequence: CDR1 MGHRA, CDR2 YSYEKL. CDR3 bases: TGCGCCAGCAGCCAAGATCAGTGGGAATCGGATGGCTACACCTTC. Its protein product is CASSQDQWESDGYTF.

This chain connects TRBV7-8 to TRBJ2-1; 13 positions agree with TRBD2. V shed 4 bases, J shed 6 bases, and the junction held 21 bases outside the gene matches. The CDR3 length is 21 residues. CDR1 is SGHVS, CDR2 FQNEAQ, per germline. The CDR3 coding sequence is TGTGCCAGCAGCTCACCTGCCGGGCGGCTAACTAGCGGGAGGGATTCCAATGAGCAGTTCTTC. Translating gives CASSSPAGRLTSGRDSNEQFF.

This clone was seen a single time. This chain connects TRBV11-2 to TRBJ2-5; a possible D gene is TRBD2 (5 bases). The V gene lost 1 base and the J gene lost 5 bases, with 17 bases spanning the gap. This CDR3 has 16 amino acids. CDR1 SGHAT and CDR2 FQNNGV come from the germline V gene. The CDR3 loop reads CASSLGAGAKTETQYF. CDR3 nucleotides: TGTGCCAGCAGCTTAGGGGCGGGCGCAAAGACCGAGACCCAGTACTTC. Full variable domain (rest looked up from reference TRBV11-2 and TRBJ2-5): EAGVAQSPRYKIIEKRQSVAFWCNPISGHATLYWYQQILGQGPKLLIQFQNNGVVDDSQLPKDRFSAERLKGVDSTLKIQPAKLEDSAVYLCASSLGAGAKTETQYFGPGTRLLVL.

CDR3 DNA sequence: TGTGCCAGCAGCTTGTACAGAAACACTGAAGCTTTCTTT. It translates to CASSLYRNTEAFF. The chain uses TRBV5-5 and TRBJ1-1; no clear D gene. The CDR3 is 13 amino acids. Trimming left V 1 base short and J 2 bases short, with 6 bases between. The V gene's germline CDR1 is SGHKS and CDR2 YYEKEE (reference sequence). Looking up the rest from reference TRBV5-5 and TRBJ1-1 gives the full variable domain: DAGVTQSPTHLIKTRGQQVTLRCSPISGHKSVSWYQQVLGQGPQFIFQYYEKEERGRGNFPDRFSARQFPNYSSELNVNALLLGDSALYLCASSLYRNTEAFFGQGTRLTVV.

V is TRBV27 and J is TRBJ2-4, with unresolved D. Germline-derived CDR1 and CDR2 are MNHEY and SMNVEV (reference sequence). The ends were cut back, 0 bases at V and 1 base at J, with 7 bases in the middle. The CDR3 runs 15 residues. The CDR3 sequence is CASSLSSLAKNIQYF. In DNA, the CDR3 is TGTGCCAGCAGTTTATCATCCCTTGCCAAAAACATTCAGTACTTC.

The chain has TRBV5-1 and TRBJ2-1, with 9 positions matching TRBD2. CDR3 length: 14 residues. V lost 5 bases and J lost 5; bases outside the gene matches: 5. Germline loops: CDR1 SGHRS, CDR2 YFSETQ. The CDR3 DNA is TGCGCCAGCAGATCGGGACTAGCCGACAATGAGCAGTTCTTC. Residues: CASRSGLADNEQFF.

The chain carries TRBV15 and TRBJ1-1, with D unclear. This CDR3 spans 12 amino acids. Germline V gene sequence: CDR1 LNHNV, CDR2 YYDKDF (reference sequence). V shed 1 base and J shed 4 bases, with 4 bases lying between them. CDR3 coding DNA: TGTGCCACCAGCAGAGGCTTCACTGAAGCTTTCTTT. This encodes CATSRGFTEAFF.

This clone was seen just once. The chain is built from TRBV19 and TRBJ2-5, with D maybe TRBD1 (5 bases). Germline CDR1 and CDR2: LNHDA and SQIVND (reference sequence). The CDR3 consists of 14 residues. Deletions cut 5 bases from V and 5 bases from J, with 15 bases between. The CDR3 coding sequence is TGTGCCAGTAGTCCGACCAAGGGGCGGGAGACCCAGTACTTC. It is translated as CASSPTKGRETQYF.

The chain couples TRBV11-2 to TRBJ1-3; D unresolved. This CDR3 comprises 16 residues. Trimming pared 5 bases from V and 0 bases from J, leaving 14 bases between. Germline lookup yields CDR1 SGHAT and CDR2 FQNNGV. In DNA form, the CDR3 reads TGTGCCAGCAGCCCTAGACTGCTGCGCTCTGGAAACACCATATATTTT. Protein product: CASSPRLLRSGNTIYF.

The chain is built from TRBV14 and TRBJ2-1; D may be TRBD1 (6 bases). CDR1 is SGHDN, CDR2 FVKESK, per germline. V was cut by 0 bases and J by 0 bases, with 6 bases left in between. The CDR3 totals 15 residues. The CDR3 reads CASSQEQGSYNEQFF. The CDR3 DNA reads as TGTGCCAGCAGCCAAGAACAGGGCTCCTACAATGAGCAGTTCTTC.

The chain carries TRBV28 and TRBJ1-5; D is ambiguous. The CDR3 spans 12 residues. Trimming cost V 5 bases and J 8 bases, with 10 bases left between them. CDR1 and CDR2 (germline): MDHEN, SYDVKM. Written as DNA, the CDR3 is TGTGCCAGCAGTACAAGTATGGAGCCCCAGCATTTT. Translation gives CASSTSMEPQHF. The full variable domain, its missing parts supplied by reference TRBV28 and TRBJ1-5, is DVKVTQSSRYLVKRTGEKVFLECVQDMDHENMFWYRQDPGLGLRLIYFSYDVKMKEKGDIPEGYSVSREKKERFSLILESASTNQTSMYLCASSTSMEPQHFGDGTRLSIL.

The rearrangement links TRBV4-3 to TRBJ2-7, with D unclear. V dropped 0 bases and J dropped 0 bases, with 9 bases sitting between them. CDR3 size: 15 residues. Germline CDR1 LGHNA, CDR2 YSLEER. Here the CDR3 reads CASSQDLGDSYEQYF. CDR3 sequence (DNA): TGCGCCAGCAGCCAAGATCTTGGGGACTCCTACGAGCAGTACTTC.

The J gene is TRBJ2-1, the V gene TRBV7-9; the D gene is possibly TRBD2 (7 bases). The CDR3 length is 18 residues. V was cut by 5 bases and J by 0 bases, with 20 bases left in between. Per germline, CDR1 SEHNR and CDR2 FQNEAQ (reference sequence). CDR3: CASSPWGGSKSSYNEQFF. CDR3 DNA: TGTGCCAGCAGCCCATGGGGGGGCAGCAAGAGCTCCTACAATGAGCAGTTCTTC.